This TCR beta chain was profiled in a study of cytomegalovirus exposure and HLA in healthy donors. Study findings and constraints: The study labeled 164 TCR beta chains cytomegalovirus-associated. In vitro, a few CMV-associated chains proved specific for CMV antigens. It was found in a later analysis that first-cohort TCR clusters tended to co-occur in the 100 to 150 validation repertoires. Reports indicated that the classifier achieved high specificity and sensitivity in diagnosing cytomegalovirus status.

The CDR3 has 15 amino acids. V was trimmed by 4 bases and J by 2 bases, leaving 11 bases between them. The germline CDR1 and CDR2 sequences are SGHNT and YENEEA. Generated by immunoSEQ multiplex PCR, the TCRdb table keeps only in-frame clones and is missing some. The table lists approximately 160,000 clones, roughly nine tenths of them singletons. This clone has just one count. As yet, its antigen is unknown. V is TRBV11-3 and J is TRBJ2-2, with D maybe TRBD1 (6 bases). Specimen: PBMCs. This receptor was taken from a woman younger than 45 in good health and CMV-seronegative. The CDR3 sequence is CASSSGQTNTGELFF. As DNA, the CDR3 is TGTGCCAGCAGCTCGGGACAAACTAACACCGGGGAGCTGTTTTTT.